The following is a T cell receptor beta chain sequence with its context. The same CDR3 is also encoded by other DNA sequences in this sample. Sequencing used immunoSEQ multiplex PCR; TCRdb keeps in-frame clones, though not all of them. The table has some 2,000,000 clones, 85% to 95% seen once. The data derive from a study of shared clonotypes between healthy human individuals. CDR3 size: 13 residues. The J segment lost 4 bases and the V segment lost 2 bases, leaving 2 bases of the junction unmatched. Germline values: CDR1 GTSNPN, CDR2 SVGIG (reference sequence). Specimen: naive CD4+ T cells sorted from blood. Subset meaning: CD45RA+ positively selected. The V call is TRBV30, the J call TRBJ1-5; TRBD1 aligns across 7 bases. The receptor comes from a man in his late teens or twenties in good health. As DNA, the CDR3 is TGTGCCTGGAGTCGACAGGGTAATCAGCCCCAGCATTTT. The encoded protein is CAWSRQGNQPQHF.